These 31 T cell receptor beta chains share one sample of origin, sequenced in a study of HIV-infected patients and healthy controls. Antiretroviral therapy had run roughly three months, about 14 weeks, before follow-up blood collection. No cell fractionation was done, so the repertoire covers all unsorted peripheral blood T cells. Reverse transcription used about 500 ng RNA and constant-region primers for alpha and beta. Each of the alpha and beta chains got its own library through chain-specific third strand synthesis with indices. One entry per CDR3 protein results from TCRdb running MiXCR on the 5' RACE reads. This sample carries approximately 5,500 distinct CDR3 sequences, around 9% of them seen once, and the ten largest clones take around 24%. This material consisted of blood, taken during antiretroviral therapy. The receptors come from an adult with HIV infection.

This clonotype is large (0.1 to 1%). This rearrangement joins TRBV6-6 to TRBJ1-3, with a weak D call TRBD1 (6 bases). The germline gives CDR1 MNHNY, CDR2 SVGAGI (reference sequence). V lost 8 bases to trimming and J lost 6 bases, with 17 bases between them. The CDR3 loop spans 14 amino acids. The CDR3 region has the DNA TGTGCCAGCGGTACCGGGACACTTGAAAACACCATATATTTT. It translates to CASGTGTLENTIYF.

This clonotype occurred many times. The chain is built from TRBV5-6 and TRBJ2-3; TRBD2 matches at 14 bases. The CDR3 is 18 residues long. The germline V gene has CDR1 SGHDT and CDR2 YYEEEE. The V gene end was trimmed by 0 bases and the J gene end by 1 base; junction bases not matched to a gene: 4. Written as DNA, the CDR3 is TGTGCCAGCAGCTTGGCGACTAGCGGGGGGGACCGCACAGATACGCAGTATTTT. Residues: CASSLATSGGDRTDTQYF.

This clonotype was seen repeatedly, ten times or more. The gene calls are TRBV6-1 and TRBJ1-5; D is undetermined. Germline V CDR1 and CDR2: MNHNS, SASEGT. The CDR3 extends over 15 amino acids. V was trimmed by 1 base and J by 0 bases, leaving 7 bases between them. CDR3 loop: CASSEVRYSNQPQHF. CDR3 nucleotide sequence: TGTGCCAGCAGTGAAGTCAGATATAGCAATCAGCCCCAGCATTTT.

This clonotype was counted at least ten times. The genes are TRBV20-1 and TRBJ1-5, with D perhaps TRBD1 (5 bases). This CDR3 is built from 15 residues. The V end was cut by 6 bases, the J end by 6 bases, with 21 bases between. Germline V gene data show CDR1 as DFQATT and CDR2 as SNEGSKA (reference sequence). As DNA, the CDR3 is TGCAGTGCCTTAGGGAGTGCTTCTAGGGGTCAGCCCCAGCATTTT. It translates to CSALGSASRGQPQHF.

This rearrangement joins TRBV7-2 to TRBJ2-7; D tentatively reads TRBD1 or TRBD2 (5 bases each). CDR3 length equals 15 residues. V was pared by 5 bases and J by 5 bases, with 19 bases between. Germline CDR1 is SGHTA and CDR2 is FQGNSA. In DNA form, the CDR3 reads TGTGCCAGCAGCATAGGGACCATCGAAGGGGACGAGCAGTACTTC. Its protein product is CASSIGTIEGDEQYF.

This clonotype occurred many times. The chain combines TRBV3-1 with TRBJ2-1; TRBD2 matches 11 bases. After removal of 5 bases from V and 5 bases from J, the junction contained 5 bases not matched to a gene. The CDR3 extends over 15 amino acids. Germline lookup yields CDR1 LGHDT and CDR2 YNNKEL (reference sequence). Written as DNA, the CDR3 is TGTGCCAGCAGCGGTTTGACTAGCGGGGACAATGAGCAGTTCTTC. Translated: CASSGLTSGDNEQFF.

In this sample, this clonotype turned up many times. This chain connects TRBV7-9 to TRBJ2-6; D tentatively reads TRBD1 or TRBD2 (7 bases each). The CDR3 extends over 16 amino acids. Germline V gene lookup returns CDR1 SEHNR and CDR2 FQNEAQ (reference sequence). Deletions cut 6 bases from V and 0 bases from J, with 12 bases between. CDR3: CASRQGGYSGANVLTF. DNA of the CDR3: TGTGCCAGCAGGCAGGGGGGGTACTCTGGGGCCAACGTCCTGACTTTC.

There are many counts of this clonotype. V gene TRBV2 combines with J gene TRBJ2-7; TRBD1 matches at 7 bases. The CDR3 consists of 15 residues. The V and J ends lost 2 bases and 0 bases, in that order; junction bases with no gene match: 4. Germline CDR1 and CDR2: SNHLY and FYNNEI. The CDR3 reads CASSERGLPSYEQYF. CDR3 coding DNA: TGTGCCAGCAGTGAAAGGGGGCTGCCCTCCTACGAGCAGTACTTC.

At least ten counts were recorded for this clonotype. The chain links TRBV18 to TRBJ1-1; D is undetermined. CDR1 KGHSH and CDR2 LQKENI come from the germline V gene. CDR3 size: 18 residues. V lost 2 bases, J lost 0 bases, and 19 bases lay in between. The CDR3 DNA reads as TGTGCCAGCTCACCATCAGGACCTAATAATTACATGAACACTGAAGCTTTCTTT. Protein sequence: CASSPSGPNNYMNTEAFF.

This clonotype was recorded at least ten times. The V and J genes are TRBV11-2 and TRBJ1-3; the match to TRBD1 covers 8 bases. This CDR3 has 18 residues. V lost 1 base, J lost 0 bases, and 8 bases stayed unmatched. Germline values: CDR1 SGHAT, CDR2 FQNNGV. In nucleotides, the CDR3 is TGTGCCAGCAGCTTAGCCGGACAGGGACTTTACTCTGGAAACACCATATATTTT. Protein: CASSLAGQGLYSGNTIYF.

This clonotype was seen only a few times. The V and J genes are TRBV6-2 or TRBV6-3 and TRBJ2-2, with 7 bases aligning to TRBD1. The CDR3 length is 16 residues. Looked up from germline, CDR1 is MNHEY and CDR2 is SVGEGT. V lost 2 bases and J lost 0; bases outside the gene matches: 3. The CDR3, as DNA: TGTGCCAGCAGTTACCTGACAGGGCCGAACACCGGGGAGCTGTTTTTT. This codes for CASSYLTGPNTGELFF.

This clonotype was counted only a few times. For the CDR3, the DNA is TGCAGCTCTAGGGCAAGGGGGTACTACAATGAGCAGTTCTTC. Protein: CSSRARGYYNEQFF. V is TRBV29-1 and J is TRBJ2-1; maybe TRBD1 (6 bases). Trimming removed 8 bases at V and 3 bases at J, with 17 bases between. This CDR3 is 14 amino acids long. Per germline, CDR1 SQVTM and CDR2 ANQGSEA.

V gene TRBV7-6 combines with J gene TRBJ1-1; 9 positions agree with TRBD1. The ends lost 5 bases at V and 5 bases at J; junction bases unmatched: 6. There are 14 residues in the CDR3. In germline, CDR1 is SGHVS, CDR2 FNYEAQ. The CDR3 nucleotides read TGTGCCAGCAGCCTAAACAGGGGGCGGACTGAAGCTTTCTTT. Its translation is CASSLNRGRTEAFF.

On this clonotype itself: At one end the junction does not follow the germline gene, possibly because of a read error. This chain joins TRBV11-2 and TRBJ2-3, with D possibly TRBD1 on 5 matching bases. Germline V CDR1 and CDR2: SGHAT, FQNNGV. The CDR3 covers 13 residues. CDR3 loop: CATSLQDTDTQYF. The CDR3 coding sequence is TGTGCCACCAGCCTACAGGACACAGATACGCAGTATTTT.

This clonotype was picked up many times. The J gene is TRBJ2-2, the V gene TRBV9; TRBD2 matches at 8 bases. The germline CDR1 and CDR2 sequences are SGDLS and YYNGEE. The CDR3 length is 16 residues. The ends lost 0 bases at V and 6 bases at J; junction bases unmatched: 7. The CDR3 DNA sequence: TGTGCCAGCAGCGTAGGACCGGGAGGGCCGGCCGGGGAGCTGTTTTTT. Its protein is CASSVGPGGPAGELFF.

This clonotype was found a few times. The V and J genes are TRBV14 and TRBJ2-2; D possibly corresponds to TRBD2 (6 bases). V lost 2 bases, J lost 4 bases, and 11 bases lay in between. The CDR3 contains 15 residues. Germline V CDR1 and CDR2: SGHDN, FVKESK. The CDR3 loop reads CASSQRYGGTGELFF. The CDR3, as DNA: TGTGCCAGCAGCCAAAGATACGGGGGCACCGGGGAGCTGTTTTTT.

By share, this clonotype counts as medium-sized. CDR3 amino acids: CASSQDRALDQPQHF. DNA of the CDR3: TGCGCCAGCAGCCAAGACCGTGCCCTTGATCAGCCCCAGCATTTT. The chain carries TRBV4-3 and TRBJ1-5; no clear D gene. CDR3 length equals 15 residues. Trimming left V 0 bases short and J 5 bases short, with 11 bases between. Germline V CDR1 and CDR2: LGHNA, YSLEER.

This clonotype qualifies as medium-sized. The chain links TRBV20-1 to TRBJ1-3; D remains ambiguous. CDR3 size: 14 residues. CDR1 is DFQATT, CDR2 SNEGSKA, per germline (reference sequence). The V gene lost 0 bases and the J gene lost 3 bases, with 9 bases spanning the gap. This chain's CDR3 is CSARDAGGGNTIYF. CDR3 nucleotide sequence: TGCAGTGCTAGAGATGCAGGCGGTGGAAACACCATATATTTT.

This clonotype came up many times. The chain combines TRBV6-2 or TRBV6-3 with TRBJ1-5; D gene ambiguous. The CDR3 extends over 14 amino acids. The ends were cut back, 6 bases at V and 2 bases at J, with 11 bases in the middle. Germline V gene lookup returns CDR1 MNHEY and CDR2 SVGEGT. CDR3 DNA sequence: TGTGCCAGCAGCACCCCGTGGGGCAATCAGCCCCAGCATTTT. Amino acid sequence: CASSTPWGNQPQHF.

This clonotype was picked up many times. The chain joins TRBV5-4 to TRBJ1-1, with D tentatively TRBD1 (5 bases). V was pared by 4 bases and J by 5 bases, with 9 bases between. Per the germline V gene, CDR1 is SGHNT and CDR2 is YYREEE (reference sequence). This CDR3 has 12 residues. The CDR3 reads CASSLGDTEAFF. Here the CDR3 DNA reads TGTGCCAGCAGCCTAGGGGATACTGAAGCTTTCTTT. The variable domain in full, with the rest retrieved from reference TRBV5-4 and TRBJ1-1, is ETGVTQSPTHLIKTRGQQVTLRCSSQSGHNTVSWYQQALGQGPQFIFQYYREEENGRGNFPPRFSGLQFPNYSSELNVNALELDDSALYLCASSLGDTEAFFGQGTRLTVV.

Ten or more counts support this clonotype. The chain links TRBV29-1 to TRBJ1-4; TRBD1 aligns across 9 bases. This CDR3 has 13 residues. Germline CDR1 and CDR2: SQVTM and ANQGSEA. V lost 5 bases, J lost 7 bases, and 5 bases stayed unmatched. CDR3 sequence reads: CSVQTGGIEKLFF. The CDR3 bases are TGCAGCGTTCAGACAGGGGGAATTGAAAAACTGTTTTTT.

This clonotype appeared many times. This chain connects TRBV12-3 or TRBV12-4 to TRBJ2-7; TRBD2 is a possible D gene (6 bases). The V and J ends lost 2 bases and 7 bases respectively, with 9 bases between them. This CDR3 has 12 residues. The CDR3 spells CASSLRGGEQYF. CDR3 in DNA: TGTGCCAGCAGTTTAAGGGGAGGAGAGCAGTACTTC.

This clonotype was detected many times. The DNA for the CDR3 is TGTGCCAGCAGAGGCATTACAGGGGGAAATGAAAAACTGTTTTTT. Translating it yields CASRGITGGNEKLFF. The chain uses TRBV25-1 and TRBJ1-4, with 8 bases lining up with TRBD1. The CDR3 has 15 residues. V lost 6 bases and J lost 5; bases outside the gene matches: 8. Looked up from germline, CDR1 is MGHDK and CDR2 is SYGVNS.

Sample share makes this clonotype medium-sized (0.01 to 0.1%). This sequence joins TRBV20-1 and TRBJ2-2, with D perhaps matching TRBD2 (6 bases). The CDR3 is made up of 15 amino acids. Germline V lookup: CDR1 DFQATT, CDR2 SNEGSKA (reference sequence). V lost 2 bases, J lost 9 bases, and 19 bases lay in between. CDR3 coding DNA: TGCAGTGCTAGAACCCGGGACTCCCGGCCGCGGGAGCTGTTTTTT. Protein product: CSARTRDSRPRELFF.

At least ten counts were recorded for this clonotype. CDR3 protein: CASRKGGQGEPNTGELFF. CDR3 in DNA: TGTGCCAGCCGAAAGGGGGGACAGGGGGAACCGAACACCGGGGAGCTGTTTTTT. This chain joins TRBV12-3 or TRBV12-4 and TRBJ2-2; TRBD1 agrees at 11 bases. J lost 0 bases, V lost 8 bases, and 11 bases had no gene match. This CDR3 region has 18 residues.

The chain uses TRBV7-3 and TRBJ2-3; 14 bases line up with TRBD2. V gave up 2 bases and J gave up 5 bases; unmatched junction bases: 0. CDR3 length equals 15 residues. Germline V gene data show CDR1 as SGHTA and CDR2 as FQGTGA. The CDR3 sequence: CASSLGLAGGDTQYF. The CDR3 region has the DNA TGTGCCAGCAGCTTAGGACTAGCGGGAGGAGATACGCAGTATTTT.

This clonotype is medium-sized (0.01 to 0.1%) within its sample. The chain recombines TRBV12-3 or TRBV12-4 with TRBJ2-1, with D perhaps TRBD2 (6 bases). V was cut by 8 bases and J by 9 bases, with 23 bases left in between. The CDR3 sequence is 15 residues long. CDR3 nucleotides: TGTGCCAGCTCGAACCCGGGACTTGGTGTGAGTGAGCAGTTCTTC. As protein: CASSNPGLGVSEQFF.

By share, this clonotype ranks as medium-sized. The V call is TRBV27, the J call TRBJ1-5; D might be TRBD1 (5 bases). The V and J ends lost 2 bases and 3 bases respectively, with 14 bases between them. CDR3 length: 16 amino acids. Germline CDR1 MNHEY, CDR2 SMNVEV (reference sequence). The CDR3 sequence is CASSLGGGRSNQPQHF. CDR3 nucleotides: TGTGCCAGCAGTTTAGGGGGAGGGCGATCCAATCAGCCCCAGCATTTT.

The chain couples TRBV10-3 to TRBJ2-7; D remains ambiguous. Trimming removed 0 bases at V and 4 bases at J, with 10 bases between. The CDR3 consists of 14 residues. Germline CDR1 ENHRY, CDR2 SYGVKD. The CDR3 is CAISESTTPYEQYF. The DNA of the CDR3 is TGTGCCATCAGTGAGTCGACAACTCCTTACGAGCAGTACTTC.

This clonotype came up many times. V gene TRBV7-2 combines with J gene TRBJ1-6; D remains ambiguous. Deletions cut 0 bases from V and 12 bases from J, with 6 bases between. CDR3 size: 12 residues. The germline V gene has CDR1 SGHTA and CDR2 FQGNSA. The DNA of the CDR3 is TGTGCCAGCAGCTTAGCGGCGGGACCCCTCCACTTT. Residues: CASSLAAGPLHF.

Relative to its sample, this clonotype is medium-sized (0.01 to 0.1%). V gene TRBV4-1 combines with J gene TRBJ1-2, with D hard to call. Looked up from germline, CDR1 is MGHRA and CDR2 is YSYEKL. The CDR3 spans 12 residues. Trimming cost V 5 bases and J 5 bases, with 9 bases left between them. The DNA of the CDR3 is TGCGCCAGCAGCACGACGGATTATGGCTACACCTTC. Translating it yields CASSTTDYGYTF.